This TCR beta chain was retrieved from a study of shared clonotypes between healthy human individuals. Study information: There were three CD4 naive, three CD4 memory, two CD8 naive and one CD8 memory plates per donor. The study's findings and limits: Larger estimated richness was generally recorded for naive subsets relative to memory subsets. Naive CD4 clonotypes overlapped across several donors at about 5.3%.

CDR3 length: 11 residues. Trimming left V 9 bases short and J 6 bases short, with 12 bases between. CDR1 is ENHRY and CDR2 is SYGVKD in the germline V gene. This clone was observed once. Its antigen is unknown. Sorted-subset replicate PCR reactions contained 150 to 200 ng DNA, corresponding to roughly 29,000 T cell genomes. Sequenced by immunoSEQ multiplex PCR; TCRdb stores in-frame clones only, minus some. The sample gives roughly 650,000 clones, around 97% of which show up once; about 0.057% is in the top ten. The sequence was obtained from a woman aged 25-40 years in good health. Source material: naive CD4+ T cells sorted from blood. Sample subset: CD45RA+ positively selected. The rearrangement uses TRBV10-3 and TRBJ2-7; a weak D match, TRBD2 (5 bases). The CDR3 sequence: CAIRVALEQYF. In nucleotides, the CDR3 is TGTGCCATTAGAGTAGCGCTCGAGCAGTACTTC.